The entry that follows covers one TCR beta chain sequence. Every patient had mismatch repair deficiency by PCR or immunohistochemistry. The sample comes from a study of PD-1 blockade in mismatch repair-deficient tumors. The CDR3 consists of 14 residues. Germline loops: CDR1 KGHSH, CDR2 LQKENI. The V end was cut by 4 bases, the J end by 12 bases, with 21 bases between. Sequenced by immunoSEQ multiplex PCR; TCRdb stores in-frame clones only, minus some. The sample holds 30,000 to 45,000 clones; 80% to 85% are singletons and the top ten take 1% to 1.4%. The chain has TRBV18 and TRBJ1-1; D possibly corresponds to TRBD1 (5 bases). The material was PBMCs, obtained about 40 weeks after starting pembrolizumab. This TCR was sampled from an adult with mismatch repair-deficient cancer. The CDR3 spells CASSLAGGETVTFF. The CDR3 DNA reads as TGTGCCAGCTCACTTGCCGGAGGGGAGACCGTGACTTTCTTT.